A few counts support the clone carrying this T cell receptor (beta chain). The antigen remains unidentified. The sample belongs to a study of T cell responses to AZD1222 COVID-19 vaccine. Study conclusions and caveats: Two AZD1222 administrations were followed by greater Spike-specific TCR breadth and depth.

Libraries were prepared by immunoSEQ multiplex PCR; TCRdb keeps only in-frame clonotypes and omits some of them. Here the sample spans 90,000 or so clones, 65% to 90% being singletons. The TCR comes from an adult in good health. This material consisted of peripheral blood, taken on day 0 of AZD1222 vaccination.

CDR3 coding DNA: TGTGCCAGCAGCTTAGAATACACCCGAGGGACCCAGTACTTC. It is translated as CASSLEYTRGTQYF. This rearrangement joins TRBV7-2 to TRBJ2-5, with D uncertain. This CDR3 spans 14 amino acids. CDR1 and CDR2 from the germline V gene are SGHTA and FQGNSA. V was pared by 1 base and J by 7 bases, with 13 bases between. Using reference TRBV7-2 and TRBJ2-5 for the parts outside the CDR3, the full variable domain is GAGVSQSPSNKVTEKGKDVELRCDPISGHTALYWYRQSLGQGLEFLIYFQGNSAPDKSGLPSDRFSAERTGGSVSTLTIQRTQQEDSAVYLCASSLEYTRGTQYFGPGTRLLVL.